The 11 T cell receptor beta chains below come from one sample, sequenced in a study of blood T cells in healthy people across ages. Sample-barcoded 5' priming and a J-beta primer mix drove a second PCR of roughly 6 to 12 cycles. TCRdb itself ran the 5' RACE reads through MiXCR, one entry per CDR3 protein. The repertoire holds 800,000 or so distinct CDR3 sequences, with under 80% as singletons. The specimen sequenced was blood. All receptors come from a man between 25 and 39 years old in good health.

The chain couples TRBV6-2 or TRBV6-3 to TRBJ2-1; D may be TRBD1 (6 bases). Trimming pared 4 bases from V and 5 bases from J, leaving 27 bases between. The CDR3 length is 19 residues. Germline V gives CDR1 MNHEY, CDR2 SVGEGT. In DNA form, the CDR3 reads TGTGCCAGCAGTTTTCCGACAGGCCCGGGGCGTCCTACGAACAATGAGCAGTTCTTC. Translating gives CASSFPTGPGRPTNNEQFF.

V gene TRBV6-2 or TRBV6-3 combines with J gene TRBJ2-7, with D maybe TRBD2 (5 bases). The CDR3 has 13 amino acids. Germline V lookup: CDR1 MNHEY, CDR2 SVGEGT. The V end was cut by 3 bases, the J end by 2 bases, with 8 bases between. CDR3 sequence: CASSYGETYEQYF. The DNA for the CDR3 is TGTGCCAGCAGTTATGGGGAGACCTACGAGCAGTACTTC.

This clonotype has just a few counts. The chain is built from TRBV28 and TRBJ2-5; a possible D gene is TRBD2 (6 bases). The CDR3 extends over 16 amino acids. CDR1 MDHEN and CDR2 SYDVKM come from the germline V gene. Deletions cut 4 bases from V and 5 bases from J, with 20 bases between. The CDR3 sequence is CASSSPGLQETETQYF. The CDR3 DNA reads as TGTGCCAGCAGTTCTCCGGGACTCCAAGAGACGGAGACCCAGTACTTC. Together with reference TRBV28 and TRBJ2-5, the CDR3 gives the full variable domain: DVKVTQSSRYLVKRTGEKVFLECVQDMDHENMFWYRQDPGLGLRLIYFSYDVKMKEKGDIPEGYSVSREKKERFSLILESASTNQTSMYLCASSSPGLQETETQYFGPGTRLLVL.

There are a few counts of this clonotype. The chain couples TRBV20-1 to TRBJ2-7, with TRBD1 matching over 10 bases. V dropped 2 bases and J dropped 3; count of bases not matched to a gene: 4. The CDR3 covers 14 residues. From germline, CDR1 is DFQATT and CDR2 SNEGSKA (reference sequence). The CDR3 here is CSARRDRGFYEQYF. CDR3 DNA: TGCAGTGCTAGAAGGGACAGGGGTTTCTACGAGCAGTACTTC.

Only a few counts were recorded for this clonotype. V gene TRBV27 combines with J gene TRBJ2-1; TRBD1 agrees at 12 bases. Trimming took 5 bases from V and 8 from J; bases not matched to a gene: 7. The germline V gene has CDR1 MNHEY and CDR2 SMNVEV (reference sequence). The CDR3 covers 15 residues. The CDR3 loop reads CASSPGTGGVDEQFF. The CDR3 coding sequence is TGTGCCAGCAGTCCCGGGACAGGGGGCGTGGATGAGCAGTTCTTC.

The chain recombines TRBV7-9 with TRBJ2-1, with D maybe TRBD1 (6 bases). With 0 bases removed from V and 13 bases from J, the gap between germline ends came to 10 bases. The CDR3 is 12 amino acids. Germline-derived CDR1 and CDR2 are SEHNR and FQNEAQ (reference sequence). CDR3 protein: CASSLAGADQFF. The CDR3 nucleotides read TGTGCCAGCAGCTTAGCGGGGGCCGACCAGTTCTTC.

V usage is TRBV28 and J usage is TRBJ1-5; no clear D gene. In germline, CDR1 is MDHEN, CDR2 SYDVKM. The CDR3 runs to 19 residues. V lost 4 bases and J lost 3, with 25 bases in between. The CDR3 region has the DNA TGTGCCAGCAGTTACCTTGAGAGCGGCAGTTCCCTTTCCAATCAGCCCCAGCATTTT. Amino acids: CASSYLESGSSLSNQPQHF. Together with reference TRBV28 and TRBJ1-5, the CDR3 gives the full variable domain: DVKVTQSSRYLVKRTGEKVFLECVQDMDHENMFWYRQDPGLGLRLIYFSYDVKMKEKGDIPEGYSVSREKKERFSLILESASTNQTSMYLCASSYLESGSSLSNQPQHFGDGTRLSIL.

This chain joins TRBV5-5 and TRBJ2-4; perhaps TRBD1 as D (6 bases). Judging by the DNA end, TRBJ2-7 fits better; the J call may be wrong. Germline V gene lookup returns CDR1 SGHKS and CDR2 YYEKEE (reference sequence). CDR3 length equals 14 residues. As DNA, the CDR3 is TGTGCCAGCAGCTTGGTAGGGGACATCTACGAGCAGTACTTC. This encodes CASSLVGDIYEQYF.

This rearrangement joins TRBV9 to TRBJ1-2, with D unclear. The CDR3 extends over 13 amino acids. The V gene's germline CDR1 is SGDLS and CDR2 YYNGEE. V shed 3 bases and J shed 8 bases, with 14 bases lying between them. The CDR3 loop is CASSGGDGGGYTF. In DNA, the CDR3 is TGTGCCAGCAGCGGCGGAGACGGCGGCGGCTACACCTTC.

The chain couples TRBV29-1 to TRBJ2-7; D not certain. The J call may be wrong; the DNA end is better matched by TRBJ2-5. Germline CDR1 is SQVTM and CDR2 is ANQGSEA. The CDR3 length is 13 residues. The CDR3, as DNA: TGCAGCGTTGGCTTGCCCCTAGTCGGGACCCAGTACTTC. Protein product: CSVGLPLVGTQYF.

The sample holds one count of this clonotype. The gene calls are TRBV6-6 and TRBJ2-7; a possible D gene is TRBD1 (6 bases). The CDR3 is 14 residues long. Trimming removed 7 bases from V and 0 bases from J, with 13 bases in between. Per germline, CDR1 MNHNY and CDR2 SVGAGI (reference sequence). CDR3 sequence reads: CASTSAGASYEQYF. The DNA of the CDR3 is TGTGCCAGCACGTCGGCAGGGGCCTCCTACGAGCAGTACTTC.